This T cell receptor beta chain was captured in a study of cytomegalovirus exposure and HLA in healthy donors. Looked up from germline, CDR1 is SGHVS and CDR2 is FQNEAQ. V was pared by 3 bases and J by 0 bases, with 15 bases between. The CDR3 loop spans 17 amino acids. Amplification used 60 Vbeta primers and 13 Jbeta primers. Assay used: immunoSEQ multiplex PCR; TCRdb lists only in-frame clones, some missing. The sample yields over 55,000 clones, 70% to 90% seen once. The receptor was derived from a man aged 18 to 30 in good health and CMV-seronegative. Sequencing was done on a sample of PBMCs. The V call is TRBV7-8, the J call TRBJ2-1; D may be TRBD2 (6 bases). In DNA form, the CDR3 reads TGTGCCAGCAGCTTCAACCCCCTAGCGAACTCCTACAATGAGCAGTTCTTC. This sequence encodes CASSFNPLANSYNEQFF.